Each of the 6 T cell receptor beta chains below was sequenced from the same sample in a study of sequential checkpoint blockade in melanoma. The repertoire was sequenced with immunoSEQ multiplex PCR; TCRdb's copy has only in-frame clones and lacks some. Of about 19,000 clones in the sample, around 82% are singletons; the top ten hold about 38%. Stated treatment: randomized to nivolumab then ipilimumab (arm A) or the reverse (arm B). This specimen consisted of CD8+ T cells sorted from blood (inferred from file names), obtained from a patient given nivolumab and ipilimumab in sequence. The receptors stem from a human donor with melanoma.

The CDR3 is CASSLAGGANVLTF. CDR3 coding DNA: TGTGCCAGCAGCCTGGCGGGAGGGGCCAACGTCCTGACTTTC. V usage is TRBV16 and J usage is TRBJ2-6, with a possible D match to TRBD2 (6 bases). CDR1 KGHSY and CDR2 FQNENV come from the germline V gene. Deletions cut 4 bases from V and 4 bases from J, with 8 bases between. This CDR3 spans 14 amino acids.

V is TRBV27 and J is TRBJ1-2; unclear D gene. V was pared by 2 bases and J by 5 bases, with 12 bases between. Germline CDR1 is MNHEY and CDR2 is SMNVEV (reference sequence). The CDR3 spans 14 residues. CDR3 sequence reads: CASSLSGQSYGYTF. The CDR3 DNA reads as TGTGCCAGCAGTTTAAGTGGGCAGAGTTATGGCTACACCTTC.

The V and J genes are TRBV19 and TRBJ2-1; 8 bases fit TRBD1. Germline V gene data show CDR1 as LNHDA and CDR2 as SQIVND (reference sequence). V was clipped by 5 bases and J by 3 bases; unmatched bases: 6. CDR3 length: 15 amino acids. The CDR3 loop reads CASSFRTGIYNEQFF. CDR3 in DNA: TGTGCCAGTAGTTTCCGGACAGGGATCTACAATGAGCAGTTCTTC.

The gene calls are TRBV2 and TRBJ1-2; D not resolved. V was clipped by 0 bases and J by 2 bases, with 10 bases between them. The CDR3 has 15 residues. CDR1 SNHLY and CDR2 FYNNEI come from the germline V gene. CDR3 bases: TGTGCCAGCAGTGAAGCGCCCGCGGCCAACTATGGCTACACCTTC. Amino acid sequence: CASSEAPAANYGYTF.

The chain joins TRBV10-1 to TRBJ2-7, with TRBD1 as a possible D gene (6 bases). Germline V gives CDR1 WNHNN, CDR2 SYGVQD (reference sequence). V lost 5 bases and J 3 bases, leaving 11 bases between the germline ends. There are 13 residues in the CDR3. The DNA of the CDR3 is TGCGCCAGCAGTAGCAGGGGCCGCTACGAGCAGTACTTC. Translation gives CASSSRGRYEQYF.

This CDR3 is CASSFGQGAGEQYF. CDR3 coding DNA: TGTGCCAGCAGCTTCGGACAGGGGGCGGGCGAGCAGTACTTC. The chain links TRBV7-8 to TRBJ2-7, with 11 bases lining up with TRBD1. V lost 3 bases, J lost 6 bases, and 4 bases stayed unmatched. The CDR3 runs to 14 residues. Germline-derived CDR1 and CDR2 are SGHVS and FQNEAQ.